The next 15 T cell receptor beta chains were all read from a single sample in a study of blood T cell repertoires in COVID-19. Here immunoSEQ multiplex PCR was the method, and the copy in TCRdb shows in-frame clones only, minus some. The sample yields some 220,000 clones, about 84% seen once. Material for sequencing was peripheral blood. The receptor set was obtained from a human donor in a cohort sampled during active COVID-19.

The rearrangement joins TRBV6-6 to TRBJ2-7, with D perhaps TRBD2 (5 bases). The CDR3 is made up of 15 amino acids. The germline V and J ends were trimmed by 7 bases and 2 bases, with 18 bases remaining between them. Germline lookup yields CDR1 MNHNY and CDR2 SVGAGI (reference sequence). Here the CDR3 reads CASTPREGFPYEQYF. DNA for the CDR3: TGTGCCAGCACCCCGCGCGAGGGTTTCCCCTACGAGCAGTACTTC.

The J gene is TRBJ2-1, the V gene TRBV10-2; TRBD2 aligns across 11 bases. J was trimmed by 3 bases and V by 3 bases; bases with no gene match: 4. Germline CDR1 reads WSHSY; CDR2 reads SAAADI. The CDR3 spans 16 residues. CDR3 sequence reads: CASSDPGLAVYNEQFF. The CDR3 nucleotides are TGCGCCAGCAGTGACCCGGGACTAGCGGTCTACAATGAGCAGTTCTTC.

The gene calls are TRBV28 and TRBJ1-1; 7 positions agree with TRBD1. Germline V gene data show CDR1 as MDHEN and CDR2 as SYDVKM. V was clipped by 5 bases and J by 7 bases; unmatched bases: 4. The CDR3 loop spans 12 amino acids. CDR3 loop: CASSTGDDEAFF. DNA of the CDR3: TGTGCCAGCAGTACAGGGGACGATGAAGCTTTCTTT.

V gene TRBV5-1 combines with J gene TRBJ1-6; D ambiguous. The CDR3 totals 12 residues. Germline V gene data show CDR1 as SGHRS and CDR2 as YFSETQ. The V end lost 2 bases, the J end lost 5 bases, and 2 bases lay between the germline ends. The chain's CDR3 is CASSFNNSPLHF. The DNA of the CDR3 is TGCGCCAGCAGCTTCAATAATTCACCCCTCCACTTT.

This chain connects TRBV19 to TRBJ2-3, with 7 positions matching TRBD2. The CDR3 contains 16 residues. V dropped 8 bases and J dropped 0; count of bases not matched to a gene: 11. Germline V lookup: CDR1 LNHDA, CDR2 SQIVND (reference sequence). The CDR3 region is CASRGIVAGSTDTQYF. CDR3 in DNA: TGTGCCAGTCGGGGGATAGTAGCGGGTAGCACAGATACGCAGTATTTT.

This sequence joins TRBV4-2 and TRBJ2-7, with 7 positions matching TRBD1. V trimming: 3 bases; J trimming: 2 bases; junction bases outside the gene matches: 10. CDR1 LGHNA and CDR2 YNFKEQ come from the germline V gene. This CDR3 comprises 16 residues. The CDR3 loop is CASSHPRGQIPYEQYF. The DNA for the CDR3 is TGTGCCAGCAGCCACCCCCGGGGACAGATCCCCTACGAGCAGTACTTC.

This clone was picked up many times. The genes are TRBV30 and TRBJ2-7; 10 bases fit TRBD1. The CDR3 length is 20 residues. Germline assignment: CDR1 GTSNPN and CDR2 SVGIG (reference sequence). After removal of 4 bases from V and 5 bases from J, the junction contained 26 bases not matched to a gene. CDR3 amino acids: CAWTPRQGATPLRSANEQYF. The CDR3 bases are TGTGCCTGGACCCCCCGACAGGGGGCGACGCCTTTGAGGTCAGCGAACGAGCAGTACTTC.

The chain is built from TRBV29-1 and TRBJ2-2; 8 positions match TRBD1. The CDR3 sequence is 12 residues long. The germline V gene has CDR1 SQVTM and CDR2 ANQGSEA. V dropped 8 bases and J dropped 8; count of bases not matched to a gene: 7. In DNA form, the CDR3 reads TGCAGCAGGCAGGGGGCTAGTGGGGAGCTGTTTTTT. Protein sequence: CSRQGASGELFF.

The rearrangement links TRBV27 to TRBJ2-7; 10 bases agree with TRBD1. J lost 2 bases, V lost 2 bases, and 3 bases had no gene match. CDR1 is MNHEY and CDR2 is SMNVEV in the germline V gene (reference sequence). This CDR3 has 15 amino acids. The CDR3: CASSLGGTGAYEQYF. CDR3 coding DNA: TGTGCCAGCAGTTTAGGAGGGACAGGGGCCTACGAGCAGTACTTC.

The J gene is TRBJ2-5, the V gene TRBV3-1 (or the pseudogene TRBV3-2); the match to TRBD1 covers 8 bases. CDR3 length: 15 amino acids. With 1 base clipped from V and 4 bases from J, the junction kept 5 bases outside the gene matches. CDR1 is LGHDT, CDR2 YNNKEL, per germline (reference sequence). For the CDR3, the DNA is TGTGCCAGCAGCCAAGGACAAGACAGGGGAGAGACCCAGTACTTC. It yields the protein CASSQGQDRGETQYF.

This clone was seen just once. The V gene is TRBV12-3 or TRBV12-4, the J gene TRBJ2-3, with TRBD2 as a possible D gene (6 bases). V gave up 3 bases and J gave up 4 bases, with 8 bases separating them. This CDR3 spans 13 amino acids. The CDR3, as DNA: TGTGCCAGCAGTTTTTGGGAGGCAGATACGCAGTATTTT. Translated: CASSFWEADTQYF.

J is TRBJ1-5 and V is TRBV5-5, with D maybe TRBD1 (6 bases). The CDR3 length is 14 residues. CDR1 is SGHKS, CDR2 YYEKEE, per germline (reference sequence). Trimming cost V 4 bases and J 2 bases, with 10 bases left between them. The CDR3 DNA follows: TGTGCCAGCAGCGACCGACAGGGCAATCAGCCCCAGCATTTT. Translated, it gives CASSDRQGNQPQHF.

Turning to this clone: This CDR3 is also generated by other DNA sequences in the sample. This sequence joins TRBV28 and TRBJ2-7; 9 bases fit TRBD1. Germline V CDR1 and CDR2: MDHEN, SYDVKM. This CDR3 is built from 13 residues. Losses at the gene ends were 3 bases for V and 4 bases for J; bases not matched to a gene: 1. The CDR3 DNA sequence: TGTGCCAGCAGTTTGGACAGGGGATACGAGCAGTACTTC. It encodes CASSLDRGYEQYF.

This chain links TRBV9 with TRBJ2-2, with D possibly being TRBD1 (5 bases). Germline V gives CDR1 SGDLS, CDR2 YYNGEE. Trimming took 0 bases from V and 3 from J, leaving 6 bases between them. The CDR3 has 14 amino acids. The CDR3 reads CASSVVQDTGELFF. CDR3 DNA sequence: TGTGCCAGCAGCGTAGTACAGGACACCGGGGAGCTGTTTTTT.

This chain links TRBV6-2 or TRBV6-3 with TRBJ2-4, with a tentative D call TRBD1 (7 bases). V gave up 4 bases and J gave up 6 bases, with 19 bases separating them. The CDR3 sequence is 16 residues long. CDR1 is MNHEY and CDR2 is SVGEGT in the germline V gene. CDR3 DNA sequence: TGTGCCAGCAGTTTCGTACAGGGGAGGCTCGGAAACATTCAGTACTTC. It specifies CASSFVQGRLGNIQYF.